The present T cell receptor (beta chain) was sequenced within a study of vaccination and CD4 T cells after COVID-19. At the level of the study: Nasal swab PCR had detected SARS-CoV-2 in convalescent patients, 9 or 10 mild and one severe. The post-COVID samples were taken a median approximately 95 days after diagnosis, anywhere from 35 to 161.

In germline, CDR1 is MNHEY, CDR2 SMNVEV (reference sequence). V dropped 5 bases and J dropped 6 bases, with 20 bases sitting between them. This CDR3 comprises 16 residues. With regard to this clonotype: Its cognate antigen is unknown.

Noted treatment: approximately nine-day PBMC culture with coronavirus spike peptide pools or control peptides (ViraFEST assay). Study-wide findings and caveats: Median counts of SARS-CoV-2-reactive clonotypes increased from roughly 19 to 38; this difference was not significant.

The study sequenced cultured CD4+ T cell DNA using the Oncomine TCR Beta short-read assay. TCRdb reprocessed the PCR reads via MiXCR and lists one record per CDR3 protein. Of 20,000 to 25,000 distinct CDR3 sequences in the sample, around 43% were seen once. The chain combines TRBV27 with TRBJ2-1; D gene ambiguous. The TCR was taken from a human donor who had recovered from COVID-19. The sample consisted of CD4+ T cells from blood, cultured in vitro. The CDR3 DNA reads as TGTGCCAGCAGTCGACGTGACCCCGGTCGTATCAATGAGCAGTTCTTC. Its translation: CASSRRDPGRINEQFF.